The source of this T cell receptor beta chain is a study of radiotherapy plus CTLA-4 blockade in lung cancer. Whole-study context: Of all patients, around 19% responded objectively and about 34% showed disease control.

Clones were read by immunoSEQ multiplex PCR, and TCRdb kept only the in-frame ones, dropping some. The sample has 90,000 to 130,000 clones, about 80% seen once; the top ten hold approximately 3.5%. Study-wide results and caveats: Expansion in blood of tumor-derived TCR clones was seen after radiotherapy plus ipilimumab.

V dropped 2 bases and J dropped 4 bases, with 11 bases sitting between them. Looked up from germline, CDR1 is SGHTA and CDR2 is FQGTGA. The CDR3 runs to 14 residues. Note on this clone: The target antigen is unknown.

This chain connects TRBV7-3 to TRBJ2-5; tentative D call: TRBD1 (6 bases). Sequencing used peripheral blood, obtained from a patient treated with radiotherapy plus ipilimumab. The clonotype originates from a human donor with non-small cell lung cancer that progressed on radiotherapy plus ipilimumab. Some clones in this sample may be carry-over from other donors' samples. The CDR3 coding sequence is TGTGCCAGCAGCTTATCAGGGGCGGCAGAGACCCAGTACTTC. Translation gives CASSLSGAAETQYF.